Each of the 9 T cell receptor beta chains below was sequenced from the same sample in a study of cytomegalovirus exposure and HLA in healthy donors. The PCR contained 60 Vbeta and 13 Jbeta primers. Repertoires were generated with immunoSEQ multiplex PCR, while TCRdb's copy carries only in-frame clones and drops some. The sample lists about 160,000 clones, 70% to 90% occurring once. Source material: PBMCs. The receptors here all came from a woman in her 30s in good health and CMV-seropositive.

The chain carries TRBV7-9 and TRBJ1-2, with a tentative D call TRBD1 (6 bases). This CDR3 is 13 amino acids long. V lost 3 bases, J lost 4 bases, and 9 bases lay in between. CDR1 SEHNR and CDR2 FQNEAQ come from the germline V gene (reference sequence). The CDR3 coding sequence is TGTGCCAGCAGCTTCAGGGGTGCCTATGGCTACACCTTC. The encoded protein is CASSFRGAYGYTF.

The V gene is TRBV19, the J gene TRBJ2-2, with D perhaps matching TRBD2 (5 bases). Germline V gene lookup returns CDR1 LNHDA and CDR2 SQIVND (reference sequence). V was shortened by 3 bases and J by 1 base, with 12 bases between the two germline ends. This CDR3 spans 16 amino acids. The CDR3 spells CASSIRGKQNTGELFF. The DNA of the CDR3 is TGTGCCAGTAGTATCCGGGGAAAACAGAACACCGGGGAGCTGTTTTTT.

The chain couples TRBV18 to TRBJ2-7, with 8 bases lining up with TRBD1. The CDR3 contains 15 residues. Per germline, CDR1 KGHSH and CDR2 LQKENI. With V trimmed by 3 bases and J by 5 bases, 9 bases remained unmatched. The chain's CDR3 is CASSPTYGQGNEQYF. The CDR3, as DNA: TGTGCCAGCTCACCTACGTACGGACAGGGTAACGAGCAGTACTTC.

This chain connects TRBV6-1 to TRBJ2-7; TRBD1 aligns across 10 bases. V lost 11 bases and J lost 2; bases outside the gene matches: 9. CDR1 is MNHNS and CDR2 is SASEGT in the germline V gene. This CDR3 has 14 residues. CDR3 in DNA: TGTGCCGGGAAAGCCGGGACAGGGGCCTACGAGCAGTACTTC. Its protein product is CAGKAGTGAYEQYF.

The chain employs TRBV27 and TRBJ1-2; 8 positions agree with TRBD1. Germline V gene lookup returns CDR1 MNHEY and CDR2 SMNVEV (reference sequence). Germline trimming cut 4 bases from V and 7 bases from J; bases unmatched to any gene: 8. The CDR3 contains 14 residues. Here the CDR3 reads CASSYGQGWFGYTF. The CDR3 region has the DNA TGTGCCAGCAGTTACGGACAGGGTTGGTTTGGCTACACCTTC.

The rearrangement links TRBV29-1 to TRBJ2-7, with 12 bases lining up with TRBD1. Trimming cost V 2 bases and J 3 bases; bases outside gene matches: 5. CDR1 SQVTM and CDR2 ANQGSEA come from the germline V gene. This CDR3 is built from 15 residues. CDR3 DNA: TGCAGCGTTGAACGGGGGACAGGGGGCGGCTACGAGCAGTACTTC. Residues: CSVERGTGGGYEQYF.

V and J are TRBV6-4 and TRBJ1-1, with TRBD1 matching 7 bases. This CDR3 has 16 residues. Germline CDR1 and CDR2: MRHNA and SNTAGT. V dropped 1 base and J dropped 1; count of bases not matched to a gene: 6. The CDR3 sequence: CASSDCPTGWNTEAFF. In DNA, the CDR3 is TGTGCCAGCAGTGACTGCCCGACAGGGTGGAACACTGAAGCTTTCTTT.

The chain joins TRBV7-9 to TRBJ2-7; TRBD1 matches at 11 bases. The CDR3 loop spans 15 amino acids. The germline V gene encodes CDR1 SEHNR and CDR2 FQNEAQ (reference sequence). With 3 bases clipped from V and 3 bases from J, the junction kept 4 bases outside the gene matches. CDR3 residues: CASSLGQGVFYEQYF. For the CDR3, the DNA is TGTGCCAGCAGCTTGGGACAGGGGGTTTTCTACGAGCAGTACTTC.

This rearrangement joins TRBV5-6 to TRBJ1-2; TRBD1 matches at 8 bases. Germline loops: CDR1 SGHDT, CDR2 YYEEEE. Trimming cost V 5 bases and J 6 bases; bases outside gene matches: 6. The length of the CDR3 is 13 residues. CDR3 in DNA: TGTGCCAGCAGTTCGGACAGGGTGCATGGCTACACCTTC. This sequence encodes CASSSDRVHGYTF.